A selection of T cell receptor delta chains follows, all from one sample in a study of gamma-delta chains in newborns, infants, children. TCRdb applied CATT to the reads for clone calling. The table includes some 11,000 delta-chain clones, approximately 9.1% detected once. The sequenced material came from blood. The source of these receptors is a child who was a newborn, infant or young child, either healthy, febrile or measles-vaccinated (not recorded which). Both conserved end residues are part of each CDR3. Fields, in order: clone size, J gene, D gene, V gene, CDR3 protein, CDR3 DNA. A D gene is named only where the DNA matches it firmly. Clone size is shown for a subset of rows, as once, few, many or a class of expanded clone.

clone_size: large; j_call: TRDJ1; d_call: TRDD3; v_call: TRDV2; cdr3_aa: CACDTVGGGYLTIDKLIF; cdr3_nt: TGTGCCTGTGACACCGTTGGTGGGGGATACCTGACCATCGATAAACTCATCTTT
clone_size: few; j_call: TRDJ3; d_call: TRDD3; v_call: TRDV2; cdr3_aa: CACDTLRGDTRCSWDTRQMFF; cdr3_nt: TGTGCCTGTGACACGTTAAGAGGGGATACCCGCTGTTCCTGGGACACCCGACAGATGTTTTTC
clone_size: NA; j_call: TRDJ3; d_call: TRDD3; v_call: TRDV2; cdr3_aa: CACDTAWGIPRSWDTRQMFF; cdr3_nt: TGTGCCTGTGACACCGCCTGGGGGATACCCCGCTCCTGGGACACTCGACAGATGTTTTTC
clone_size: few; j_call: TRDJ1; d_call: TRDD3; v_call: TRDV1; cdr3_aa: CALGEGRDWGVPRGTDKLIF; cdr3_nt: TGTGCTCTTGGGGAAGGAAGGGACTGGGGGGTCCCCCGGGGGACCGATAAACTCATCTTT
clone_size: NA; j_call: TRDJ3; d_call: TRDD3; v_call: TRDV2; cdr3_aa: CACDFGGYGGSSWDTRQMFF; cdr3_nt: TGTGCCTGTGACTTCGGGGGATACGGAGGGTCCTCCTGGGACACCCGACAGATGTTTTTC
clone_size: NA; j_call: TRDJ3; d_call: NA; v_call: TRDV2; cdr3_aa: CACDTVYAGVGSSWDTRQMFF; cdr3_nt: TGTGCCTGTGACACCGTCTATGCGGGGGTCGGGTCCTCCTGGGACACCCGACAGATGTTTTTC
clone_size: few; j_call: TRDJ3; d_call: TRDD3; v_call: TRDV2; cdr3_aa: CACDNWGLSSWDTRQMFF; cdr3_nt: TGTGCCTGTGACAACTGGGGGTTGAGCTCCTGGGACACCCGACAGATGTTTTTC
clone_size: NA; j_call: TRDJ1; d_call: TRDD2; v_call: TRDV1; cdr3_aa: CALGTFLLWGWGGTDKLIF; cdr3_nt: TGTGCTCTTGGGACCTTCCTACTCTGGGGATGGGGAGGGACCGATAAACTCATCTTT
clone_size: NA; j_call: TRDJ1; d_call: NA; v_call: TRDV2; cdr3_aa: CACDTSNVRTRDTDKLIF; cdr3_nt: TGTGCCTGTGACACATCTAACGTCCGAACTAGGGACACCGATAAACTCATCTTT
clone_size: few; j_call: TRDJ3; d_call: TRDD3; v_call: TRDV2; cdr3_aa: CACGKILGDSSWDTRQMFF; cdr3_nt: TGTGCCTGTGGCAAAATACTGGGGGATAGCTCCTGGGACACCCGACAGATGTTTTTC
clone_size: few; j_call: TRDJ1; d_call: TRDD3; v_call: TRDV1; cdr3_aa: CALGERPSHIIWGIPGDKLIF; cdr3_nt: TGTGCTCTTGGGGAGAGGCCTTCCCATATAATATGGGGGATACCGGGCGATAAACTCATCTTT
clone_size: few; j_call: TRDJ1; d_call: TRDD3; v_call: TRDV1; cdr3_aa: CALGEPPFHPALGPLGRYTDKLIF; cdr3_nt: TGTGCTCTTGGGGAACCCCCATTCCATCCTGCACTGGGGCCACTAGGTAGGTACACCGATAAACTCATCTTT
clone_size: NA; j_call: TRDJ1; d_call: NA; v_call: TRDV2; cdr3_aa: CACDTWGSYTGKLIF; cdr3_nt: TGTGCCTGTGACACTTGGGGATCCTACACCGGTAAACTCATCTTT
clone_size: medium-sized; j_call: TRDJ1; d_call: NA; v_call: TRDV2; cdr3_aa: CACDQVSRTDTDKLIF; cdr3_nt: TGTGCCTGTGACCAAGTTAGCCGGACGGACACCGATAAACTCATCTTT
clone_size: NA; j_call: TRDJ1; d_call: NA; v_call: TRDV2; cdr3_aa: CACDTVWMGVYYTDKLIF; cdr3_nt: TGTGCCTGTGACACCGTTTGGATGGGGGTTTACTACACCGATAAACTCATCTTT
clone_size: few; j_call: TRDJ3; d_call: TRDD3; v_call: TRDV2; cdr3_aa: CACDTGGYSSWDTRQMFF; cdr3_nt: TGTGCCTGTGACACCGGGGGATACTCTTCCTGGGACACCCGACAGATGTTTTTC
clone_size: NA; j_call: TRDJ1; d_call: NA; v_call: TRDV3; cdr3_aa: CAFSPCTDKLIF; cdr3_nt: TGTGCCTTCTCCCCCTGTACCGATAAACTCATCTTT
clone_size: NA; j_call: TRDJ1; d_call: TRDD3; v_call: TRDV2; cdr3_aa: CACDTVGPLGDLTDKLIF; cdr3_nt: TGTGCCTGTGACACCGTCGGTCCCCTGGGGGATCTTACCGATAAACTCATCTTT
clone_size: large; j_call: TRDJ1; d_call: NA; v_call: TRDV2; cdr3_aa: CACDTVGSTDKLIF; cdr3_nt: TGTGCCTGTGACACAGTCGGGAGCACCGATAAACTCATCTTT
clone_size: medium-sized; j_call: TRDJ1; d_call: TRDD3; v_call: TRDV2; cdr3_aa: CACDTLSGGGYDRSTDKLIF; cdr3_nt: TGTGCCTGTGACACCCTTAGCGGTGGGGGATACGATCGGTCCACCGATAAACTCATCTTT
clone_size: few; j_call: TRDJ1; d_call: TRDD3; v_call: TRDV2; cdr3_aa: CACDFVLGDTAPYTDKLIF; cdr3_nt: TGTGCCTGTGACTTCGTACTGGGGGATACGGCTCCCTACACCGATAAACTCATCTTT
clone_size: medium-sized; j_call: TRDJ1; d_call: NA; v_call: TRDV2; cdr3_aa: CACDPLGITNTDKLIF; cdr3_nt: TGTGCCTGTGACCCCCTGGGGATCACAAACACCGATAAACTCATCTTT
clone_size: NA; j_call: TRDJ3; d_call: TRDD3; v_call: TRDV2; cdr3_aa: CACDSTGASSWDTRQMFF; cdr3_nt: TGTGCCTGTGACAGTACTGGGGCTAGCTCCTGGGACACCCGACAGATGTTTTTC
clone_size: NA; j_call: TRDJ1; d_call: TRDD3; v_call: TRDV2; cdr3_aa: CACDYLTGGNTDKLIF; cdr3_nt: TGTGCCTGTGACTATCTTACTGGGGGTAACACCGATAAACTCATCTTT
clone_size: NA; j_call: TRDJ3; d_call: TRDD3; v_call: TRDV2; cdr3_aa: CACDSTGESSWDTRQMFF; cdr3_nt: TGTGCCTGTGACAGTACTGGGGAGAGCTCCTGGGACACCCGACAGATGTTTTTC
clone_size: NA; j_call: TRDJ1; d_call: TRDD3; v_call: TRDV2; cdr3_aa: CACDTVTGADKLIF; cdr3_nt: TGTGCCTGTGACACGGTAACTGGGGCCGATAAACTCATCTTT
clone_size: few; j_call: TRDJ1; d_call: TRDD3; v_call: TRDV1; cdr3_aa: CALGAHHFLRLGDRRYTDKLIF; cdr3_nt: TGTGCTCTTGGGGCTCACCACTTCCTAAGGCTGGGGGATCGGCGGTACACCGATAAACTCATCTTT
clone_size: few; j_call: TRDJ1; d_call: TRDD3; v_call: TRDV2; cdr3_aa: CACDTVLGDTDKLIF; cdr3_nt: TGTGCCTGTGACACCGTACTGGGGGACACCGATAAACTCATCTTT
clone_size: NA; j_call: TRDJ1; d_call: TRDD3; v_call: TRDV2; cdr3_aa: CACDTEVGTGGSYRGELIF; cdr3_nt: TGTGCCTGTGACACCGAGGTTGGTACTGGGGGATCCTACAGGGGGGAACTCATCTTT
clone_size: few; j_call: TRDJ3; d_call: TRDD3; v_call: TRDV2; cdr3_aa: CACDSLGDSSWDTRQMFF; cdr3_nt: TGTGCCTGTGACTCCCTGGGGGATAGTTCCTGGGACACCCGACAGATGTTTTTC
clone_size: NA; j_call: TRDJ2; d_call: TRDD3; v_call: TRDV2; cdr3_aa: CACDTVLGDKALTAQLFF; cdr3_nt: TGTGCCTGTGACACCGTACTGGGGGATAAAGCTTTGACAGCACAACTCTTCTTT
clone_size: few; j_call: TRDJ2; d_call: TRDD3; v_call: TRDV1; cdr3_aa: CALGEQVETGGYSWRTAQLFF; cdr3_nt: TGTGCTCTTGGGGAACAGGTTGAGACTGGGGGATACTCTTGGAGGACAGCACAACTCTTCTTT
clone_size: NA; j_call: TRDJ2; d_call: TRDD3; v_call: TRDV2; cdr3_aa: CACDTMGWGIPSLTAQLFF; cdr3_nt: TGTGCCTGTGACACGATGGGGTGGGGGATACCGTCTTTGACAGCACAACTCTTCTTT
clone_size: few; j_call: TRDJ3; d_call: NA; v_call: TRDV2; cdr3_aa: CACDYWDGDSWDTRQMFF; cdr3_nt: TGTGCCTGTGACTACTGGGATGGCGATTCCTGGGACACCCGACAGATGTTTTTC
clone_size: medium-sized; j_call: TRDJ1; d_call: TRDD3; v_call: TRDV2; cdr3_aa: CACEELGDTDTDKLIF; cdr3_nt: TGTGCCTGTGAAGAGCTGGGGGATACGGACACCGATAAACTCATCTTT
clone_size: NA; j_call: TRDJ1; d_call: TRDD3; v_call: TRDV2; cdr3_aa: CACDEPYWGIPGNTDKLIF; cdr3_nt: TGTGCCTGTGACGAGCCTTACTGGGGGATACCGGGAAACACCGATAAACTCATCTTT
clone_size: few; j_call: TRDJ2; d_call: NA; v_call: TRDV2; cdr3_aa: CACDRIGDPTARLFF; cdr3_nt: TGTGCCTGTGACAGGATCGGGGACCCGACAGCACGACTCTTCTTT
clone_size: few; j_call: TRDJ1; d_call: NA; v_call: TRDV1; cdr3_aa: CALGELFPLHTDKLIF; cdr3_nt: TGTGCTCTTGGGGAACTGTTTCCTCTCCACACCGATAAACTCATCTTT
clone_size: few; j_call: TRDJ1; d_call: TRDD3; v_call: TRDV1; cdr3_aa: CALGGVLRKLGDTLNTDKLIF; cdr3_nt: TGTGCTCTTGGGGGAGTACTACGCAAACTGGGGGATACGTTGAACACCGATAAACTCATCTTT
clone_size: few; j_call: TRDJ1; d_call: TRDD3; v_call: TRDV2; cdr3_aa: CACDFAFSSGGGLRYTDKLIF; cdr3_nt: TGTGCCTGTGACTTTGCCTTCTCGTCGGGAGGGGGATTGAGGTACACCGATAAACTCATCTTT
clone_size: few; j_call: TRDJ3; d_call: TRDD3; v_call: TRDV2; cdr3_aa: CACDPLGDTSWDTRQMFF; cdr3_nt: TGTGCCTGTGACCCGCTGGGGGATACTTCCTGGGACACCCGACAGATGTTTTTC
clone_size: few; j_call: TRDJ1; d_call: TRDD3; v_call: TRDV1; cdr3_aa: CALGEGGSLLGVLTDKLIF; cdr3_nt: TGTGCTCTTGGGGAAGGGGGTTCGTTACTGGGGGTCCTCACCGATAAACTCATCTTT
clone_size: NA; j_call: TRDJ3; d_call: TRDD3; v_call: TRDV2; cdr3_aa: CACDSTGGPRSSWDTRQMFF; cdr3_nt: TGTGCCTGTGACAGTACTGGGGGACCTAGAAGCTCCTGGGACACCCGACAGATGTTTTTC
clone_size: NA; j_call: TRDJ1; d_call: NA; v_call: TRDV2; cdr3_aa: CACDSTGSRWDKLIF; cdr3_nt: TGTGCCTGTGACAGTACTGGGAGCAGGTGGGATAAACTCATCTTT
clone_size: NA; j_call: TRDJ1; d_call: TRDD3; v_call: TRDV2; cdr3_aa: CAVSVLGDYYTDKLIF; cdr3_nt: TGTGCCGTTTCAGTACTGGGGGATTATTACACCGATAAACTCATCTTT
clone_size: few; j_call: TRDJ1; d_call: TRDD2; v_call: TRDV1; cdr3_aa: CALGDFLSYTDKLIF; cdr3_nt: TGTGCTCTTGGGGACTTCCTATCGTACACCGATAAACTCATCTTT
clone_size: NA; j_call: TRDJ1; d_call: TRDD3; v_call: TRDV2; cdr3_aa: CACDTLAGDPHTDKLIF; cdr3_nt: TGTGCCTGTGACACTCTAGCGGGGGATCCGCACACCGATAAACTCATCTTT
clone_size: NA; j_call: TRDJ1; d_call: NA; v_call: TRDV2; cdr3_aa: CACDTVLPPADKLIF; cdr3_nt: TGTGCCTGTGACACCGTTCTGCCCCCCGCCGATAAACTCATCTTT
clone_size: NA; j_call: TRDJ2; d_call: TRDD3; v_call: TRDV2; cdr3_aa: CACDAIGGWPLLTAQLFF; cdr3_nt: TGTGCCTGTGATGCTATTGGGGGATGGCCTCTTTTGACAGCACAACTCTTCTTT
clone_size: NA; j_call: TRDJ1; d_call: NA; v_call: TRDV3; cdr3_aa: CAFGPLGYTDKLIF; cdr3_nt: TGTGCCTTTGGTCCCCTGGGGTACACCGATAAACTCATCTTT
clone_size: NA; j_call: TRDJ3; d_call: NA; v_call: TRDV2; cdr3_aa: CACDTAGAPFVSCDTRQMFF; cdr3_nt: TGTGCCTGTGACACCGCCGGAGCCCCTTTTGTCTCCTGTGACACCCGACAGATGTTTTTC
clone_size: few; j_call: TRDJ3; d_call: TRDD3; v_call: TRDV2; cdr3_aa: CACDPTGGYGTSWDTRQMFF; cdr3_nt: TGTGCCTGTGACCCGACTGGGGGATACGGGACCTCCTGGGACACCCGACAGATGTTTTTC
clone_size: NA; j_call: TRDJ1; d_call: NA; v_call: TRDV1; cdr3_aa: CALGELGVSWPITGAGLIF; cdr3_nt: TGTGCTCTTGGGGAACTGGGGGTTTCCTGGCCGATAACTGGTGCTGGTCTCATCTTT
clone_size: medium-sized; j_call: TRDJ1; d_call: TRDD3; v_call: TRDV2; cdr3_aa: CACDPVGDWGIRADKLIF; cdr3_nt: TGTGCCTGTGACCCGGTTGGAGACTGGGGGATAAGGGCCGATAAACTCATCTTT
clone_size: NA; j_call: TRDJ2; d_call: NA; v_call: TRDV2; cdr3_aa: CACDTVGSVWTAQLFF; cdr3_nt: TGTGCCTGTGATACGGTGGGGTCCGTCTGGACAGCACAACTCTTCTTT
clone_size: NA; j_call: TRDJ2; d_call: TRDD3; v_call: TRDV2; cdr3_aa: CACDRTGGSLTAQLFF; cdr3_nt: TGTGCCTGTGACCGTACTGGGGGATCTTTGACAGCACAACTCTTCTTT
clone_size: NA; j_call: TRDJ3; d_call: NA; v_call: TRDV2; cdr3_aa: CACDGLSSWDTRQMFF; cdr3_nt: TGTGCCTGTGACGGTCTCAGCTCCTGGGACACCCGACAGATGTTTTTC